The 18 T cell receptor beta chains below all came from one sample that was sequenced in a study of Graves' ophthalmopathy and Graves' hyperthyroidism. Researchers took RNA transcripts and amplified TCR beta CDR3 regions from them. The first round was an RT-PCR with HTBI primers, and the second round was a multiplex PCR. TCRdb re-called the multiplex PCR reads with MiXCR, one entry per CDR3 protein. The data contain 210,000 or so distinct CDR3 sequences, roughly 29% of them singletons. Input material: peripheral blood. These receptors originate from a man between 50 and 59 years old with Graves' ophthalmopathy.

This clonotype was observed at least ten times. The junction does not match germline at one end; this may be a read error. The chain recombines TRBV5-1 with TRBJ2-7; 7 bases map to TRBD1. The germline V gene encodes CDR1 SGHRS and CDR2 YFSETQ. The CDR3 contains 14 residues. The CDR3 nucleotides read TGCGCCAGCAGCTTTGAAGGGGGCTCCTACGGGCAGTACTTC. Amino acid sequence: CASSFEGGSYGQYF.

In its sample, this clonotype was seen many times. The chain carries TRBV2 and TRBJ2-2; D is perhaps TRBD2 (6 bases). Germline lookup yields CDR1 SNHLY and CDR2 FYNNEI. This CDR3 is built from 15 residues. V dropped 6 bases and J dropped 6 bases, with 17 bases sitting between them. This chain's CDR3 is CASSLRESRSGELFF. DNA for the CDR3: TGTGCCAGCAGCCTCCGGGAGTCGCGGTCCGGGGAGCTGTTTTTT.

This clonotype was picked up many times. This chain connects TRBV28 to TRBJ2-5; 9 nucleotides match TRBD2. The germline CDR1 and CDR2 sequences are MDHEN and SYDVKM. The length of the CDR3 is 18 residues. The V segment lost 5 bases and the J segment 4 bases; nucleotides outside the gene matches: 17. CDR3 sequence: CASSPPIAGVFRGETQYF. DNA of the CDR3: TGTGCCAGCAGTCCCCCCATAGCGGGAGTATTTCGGGGAGAGACCCAGTACTTC.

DNA of the CDR3: TGTGCCAGCAGCAGGGGACGCTTCTACGAGCAGTACTTC. Its protein is CASSRGRFYEQYF. The chain links TRBV6-2 or TRBV6-3 to TRBJ2-7; maybe TRBD1 (6 bases). The CDR3 length is 13 residues. In germline, CDR1 is MNHEY, CDR2 SVGEGT. V lost 6 bases and J lost 3, with 12 bases in between.

The chain carries TRBV6-4 and TRBJ2-7, with 8 nucleotides matching TRBD2. The ends lost 6 bases at V and 12 bases at J; junction bases unmatched: 22. This CDR3 is built from 16 residues. The V gene's germline CDR1 is MRHNA and CDR2 SNTAGT. This CDR3 reads CASSDSTPGLGLARYF. Written as DNA, the CDR3 is TGTGCCAGCAGCGATAGTACCCCGGGACTAGGATTGGCACGGTACTTC.

The sample holds many counts of this clonotype. The chain recombines TRBV12-5 with TRBJ1-1; 7 nucleotides align to TRBD1. The J segment lost 1 base and the V segment lost 0 bases, leaving 8 bases of the junction unmatched. The V gene's germline CDR1 is LGHNT and CDR2 FRNRAP. The CDR3 extends over 17 amino acids. Written as DNA, the CDR3 is TGTGCTAGTGGTTTGGTATTGGACAGGTGGGGGAACACTGAAGCTTTCTTT. Protein product: CASGLVLDRWGNTEAFF.

The genes are TRBV7-8 and TRBJ1-2; D possibly corresponds to TRBD1 (5 bases). The length of the CDR3 is 14 residues. Trimming removed 2 bases from V and 7 bases from J, with 14 bases in between. Germline CDR1 is SGHVS and CDR2 is FQNEAQ. The CDR3 DNA sequence: TGTGCCAGCAGCTTAAACGGTCAGGGAGTTGGCTACACCTTC. Protein sequence: CASSLNGQGVGYTF.

The V and J genes are TRBV30 and TRBJ1-3; D is perhaps TRBD1 (6 bases). This CDR3 has 12 residues. V was cut by 3 bases and J by 5 bases, with 8 bases left in between. Germline V lookup: CDR1 GTSNPN, CDR2 SVGIG (reference sequence). CDR3 nucleotide sequence: TGTGCCTGGAGCCAGGGGAGAAACACCATATATTTT. Its protein product is CAWSQGRNTIYF.

This clonotype was counted many times. The chain has TRBV6-2 or TRBV6-3 and TRBJ1-1; D is possibly TRBD1 (5 bases). Germline V CDR1 and CDR2: MNHEY, SVGEGT. Trimming cost V 3 bases and J 9 bases, with 17 bases left between them. This CDR3 has 14 residues. CDR3 nucleotides: TGTGCCAGCAGTTATTCGGCAGGGTCAACGCAAGCTTTCTTT. It encodes CASSYSAGSTQAFF.

This clonotype was observed at least ten times. Here the CDR3 DNA reads TGTGCCAGCAGTTTAGACAGGGATAATTCACCCCTCCACTTT. Translated, it gives CASSLDRDNSPLHF. The chain recombines TRBV28 with TRBJ1-6; 7 nucleotides align to TRBD1. Germline-derived CDR1 and CDR2 are MDHEN and SYDVKM. Trimming took 2 bases from V and 5 from J; bases not matched to a gene: 0. The CDR3 runs 14 residues.

The sample holds many counts of this clonotype. The rearrangement uses TRBV6-2 or TRBV6-3 and TRBJ1-1; D gene ambiguous. CDR3 size: 15 residues. Trimming left V 7 bases short and J 2 bases short, with 17 bases between. CDR1 is MNHEY, CDR2 SVGEGT, per germline. The CDR3 loop is CASTFGGGPNTEAFF. The DNA for the CDR3 is TGTGCCAGCACTTTCGGTGGAGGGCCTAACACTGAAGCTTTCTTT.

This clonotype was counted ten times or more. V gene TRBV20-1 combines with J gene TRBJ2-2; the match to TRBD2 covers 11 bases. J lost 6 bases, V lost 0 bases, and 9 bases had no gene match. Per the germline V gene, CDR1 is DFQATT and CDR2 is SNEGSKA (reference sequence). CDR3 size: 17 residues. The CDR3 DNA reads as TGCAGTGCTAGAGATCTACTACTAGCGGGAGCCCCCGGGGAGCTGTTTTTT. Translating it yields CSARDLLLAGAPGELFF.

This clonotype was counted ten times or more. The chain recombines TRBV7-9 with TRBJ2-2, with D unclear. This CDR3 region has 13 residues. Per germline, CDR1 SEHNR and CDR2 FQNEAQ (reference sequence). The V end was cut by 7 bases, the J end by 3 bases, with 9 bases between. CDR3: CASTPGHTGELFF. The CDR3 DNA is TGTGCCAGCACCCCTGGGCACACCGGGGAGCTGTTTTTT. Based on the CDR3 plus reference TRBV7-9 and TRBJ2-2, the full variable domain is DTGVSQNPRHKITKRGQNVTFRCDPISEHNRLYWYRQTLGQGPEFLTYFQNEAQLEKSRLLSDRFSAERPKGSFSTLEIQRTEQGDSAMYLCASTPGHTGELFFGEGSRLTVL.

This clonotype was recorded many times. The chain is built from TRBV28 and TRBJ2-7, with 9 bases aligning to TRBD2. The CDR3 is 15 amino acids. Per the germline V gene, CDR1 is MDHEN and CDR2 is SYDVKM. Trimming removed 2 bases from V and 3 bases from J; junction bases left unmatched: 5. In DNA form, the CDR3 reads TGTGCCAGCAGTTTAGCCCTAGCGGGAAACTACGAGCAGTACTTC. Protein product: CASSLALAGNYEQYF.

This clonotype was counted at least ten times. V gene TRBV3-1 combines with J gene TRBJ2-4, with D tentatively TRBD1 (6 bases). The V gene's germline CDR1 is LGHDT and CDR2 YNNKEL (reference sequence). This CDR3 has 11 amino acids. Deletions cut 1 base from V and 14 bases from J, with 9 bases between. In DNA form, the CDR3 reads TGTGCCAGCAGCCAAGGGACAGACGAGTACTTC. It specifies CASSQGTDEYF.

This clonotype was counted ten times or more. The chain has TRBV12-3 or TRBV12-4 and TRBJ1-3; 10 nucleotides agree with TRBD1. The CDR3 runs 12 residues. The V and J ends lost 6 bases and 10 bases, in that order; junction bases with no gene match: 3. The DNA of the CDR3 is TGTGCCAGCAGCCCGGGACAGGGGACCATATATTTT. It codes for CASSPGQGTIYF.

The sample holds many counts of this clonotype. The J gene is TRBJ2-4, the V gene TRBV11-2, with a possible D match to TRBD2 (6 bases). With 2 bases removed from V and 6 bases from J, the gap between germline ends came to 14 bases. Germline-derived CDR1 and CDR2 are SGHAT and FQNNGV. The CDR3 extends over 15 amino acids. CDR3 amino acids: CASSLTGGIPNIQYF. Here the CDR3 DNA reads TGTGCCAGCAGCTTAACGGGCGGGATCCCAAACATTCAGTACTTC.

V is TRBV27 and J is TRBJ2-7; a possible D gene is TRBD2 (6 bases). CDR3 size: 14 residues. CDR1 and CDR2 (germline): MNHEY, SMNVEV (reference sequence). Trimming pared 5 bases from V and 1 base from J, leaving 12 bases between. The CDR3 region is CASSISGFSYEQYF. CDR3 in DNA: TGTGCCAGCAGTATCAGCGGGTTTTCCTACGAGCAGTACTTC.